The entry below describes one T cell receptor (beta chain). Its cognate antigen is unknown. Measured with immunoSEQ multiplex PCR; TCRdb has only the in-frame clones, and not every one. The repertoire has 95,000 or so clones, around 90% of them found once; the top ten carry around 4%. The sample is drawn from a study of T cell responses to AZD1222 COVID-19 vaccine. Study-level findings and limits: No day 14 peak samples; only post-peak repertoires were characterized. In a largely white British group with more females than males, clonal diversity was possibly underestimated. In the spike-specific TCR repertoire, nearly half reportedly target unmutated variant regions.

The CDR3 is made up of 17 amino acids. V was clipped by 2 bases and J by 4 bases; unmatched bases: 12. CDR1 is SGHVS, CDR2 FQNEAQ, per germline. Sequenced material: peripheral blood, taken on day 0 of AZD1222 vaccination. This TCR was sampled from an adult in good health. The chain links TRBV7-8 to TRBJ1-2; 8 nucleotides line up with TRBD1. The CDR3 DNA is TGTGCCAGCAGCTTAAGGAGCGACAGGGGCGCAACCTATGGCTACACCTTC. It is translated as CASSLRSDRGATYGYTF.